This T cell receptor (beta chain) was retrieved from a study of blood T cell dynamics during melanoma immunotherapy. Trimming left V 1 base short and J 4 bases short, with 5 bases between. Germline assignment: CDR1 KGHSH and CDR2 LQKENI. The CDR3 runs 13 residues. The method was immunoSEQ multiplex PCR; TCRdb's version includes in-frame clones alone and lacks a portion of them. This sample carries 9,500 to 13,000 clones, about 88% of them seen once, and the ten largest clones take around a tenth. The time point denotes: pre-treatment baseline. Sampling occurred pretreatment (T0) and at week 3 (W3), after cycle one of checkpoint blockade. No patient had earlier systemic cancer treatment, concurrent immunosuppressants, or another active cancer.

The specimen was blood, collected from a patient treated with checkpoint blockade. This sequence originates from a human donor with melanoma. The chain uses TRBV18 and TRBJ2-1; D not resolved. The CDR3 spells CASSPQEYNEQFF. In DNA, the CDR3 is TGTGCCAGCTCACCACAGGAATACAATGAGCAGTTCTTC.